This T cell receptor beta chain comes out of a study of vaccination and CD4 T cells after COVID-19. Study in general: The makeup of the convalescents was six males and four females, two of them Hispanic. Post-COVID samples were collected a median 101 days following diagnosis, spanning 35 to 161.

The treatment was: approximately nine-day PBMC culture with coronavirus spike peptide pools or control peptides (ViraFEST assay). CDR1 and CDR2 from the germline V gene are SGHTA and FQGTGA. Trimming left V 2 bases short and J 2 bases short, with 12 bases between. CDR3 length: 15 residues. Sequence data for DNA of cultured CD4+ T cells were generated by the Oncomine TCR Beta short-read assay. TCRdb re-called the PCR reads with MiXCR, one entry per CDR3 protein. The data contain 13,000 to 15,000 distinct CDR3 sequences, approximately 58% of them singletons. This clonotype was detected once. Its specificity is unknown.

The chain uses TRBV7-3 and TRBJ2-5, with a possible D match to TRBD2 (6 bases). Sequenced: CD4+ T cells from blood, cultured in vitro. The origin of this receptor is a human donor who had recovered from COVID-19. The CDR3, as DNA: TGTGCCAGCAGCTTACTTGGGACTGGGCAAGAGACCCAGTACTTC. This gives the protein CASSLLGTGQETQYF.